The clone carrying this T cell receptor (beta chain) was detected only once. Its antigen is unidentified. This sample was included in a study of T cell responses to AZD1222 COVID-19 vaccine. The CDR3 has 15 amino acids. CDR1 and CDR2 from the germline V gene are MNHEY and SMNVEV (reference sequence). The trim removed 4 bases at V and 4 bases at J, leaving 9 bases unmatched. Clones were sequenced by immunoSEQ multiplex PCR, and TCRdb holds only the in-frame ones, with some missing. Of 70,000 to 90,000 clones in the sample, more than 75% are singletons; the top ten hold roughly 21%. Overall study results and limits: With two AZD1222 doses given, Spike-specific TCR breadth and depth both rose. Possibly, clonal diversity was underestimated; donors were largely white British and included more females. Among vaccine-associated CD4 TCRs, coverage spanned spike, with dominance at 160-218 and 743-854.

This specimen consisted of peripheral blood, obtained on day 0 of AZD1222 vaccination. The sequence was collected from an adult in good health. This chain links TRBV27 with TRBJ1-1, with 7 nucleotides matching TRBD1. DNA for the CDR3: TGTGCCAGCAGTTCAAGTATACAGGGGCTCACTGAAGCTTTCTTT. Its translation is CASSSSIQGLTEAFF.